These T cell receptor beta chains were read from a single sample in a study of beta chain features in type 1 diabetes. Profiled with immunoSEQ multiplex PCR; TCRdb holds only in-frame clones, not every one. The sample has around 360,000 clones, approximately 12% seen once. Sequencing was done on a sample of naive CD4+ T cells from blood. The receptors here all came from a young woman with type 1 diabetes. Each CDR3 is given with its conserved first and last residue. Fields, in order: clone size, D gene, J gene, V gene, CDR3 DNA, CDR3 protein. A D gene is named only where the DNA matches it firmly. Rows may omit the clone size; those that give it use once, few, many or a size class.

clone size: NA; D gene: NA; J gene: TRBJ2-3; V gene: TRBV9; CDR3 DNA: TGTGCCAGCAGCCTTAGAACCAGCACAGATACGCAGTATTTT; CDR3 protein: CASSLRTSTDTQYF
clone size: few; D gene: NA; J gene: TRBJ1-1; V gene: TRBV2; CDR3 DNA: TGTGCAAGCGGGACATACACTGAAGCTTTCTTT; CDR3 protein: CASGTYTEAFF
clone size: NA; D gene: NA; J gene: TRBJ1-2; V gene: TRBV7-2; CDR3 DNA: TGTGCCAGCAGCTTAGTGCGGGGGGAAAACTATGGCTACACCTTC; CDR3 protein: CASSLVRGENYGYTF
clone size: few; D gene: TRBD2; J gene: TRBJ2-7; V gene: TRBV29-1; CDR3 DNA: TGCAGCGTTGACGGGCCGGGGGGCTACGAGCAGTACTTC; CDR3 protein: CSVDGPGGYEQYF
clone size: NA; D gene: TRBD1; J gene: TRBJ1-2; V gene: TRBV29-1; CDR3 DNA: TGCAGCGTTGGCCCGCAGGGGGGCGTGTATGGCTACACCTTC; CDR3 protein: CSVGPQGGVYGYTF
clone size: NA; D gene: NA; J gene: TRBJ2-7; V gene: TRBV28; CDR3 DNA: TGTGCCAGCAGTTCCGCGGGACAGCCCCCCAACGAGCAGTACTTC; CDR3 protein: CASSSAGQPPNEQYF
clone size: NA; D gene: NA; J gene: TRBJ1-2; V gene: TRBV6-5; CDR3 DNA: TGTGCCACCCGGCGGGGGCAAATTGGCTACACCTTC; CDR3 protein: CATRRGQIGYTF
clone size: NA; D gene: NA; J gene: TRBJ2-7; V gene: TRBV29-1; CDR3 DNA: TGCAGCGCCCGAACATCGGTGGCAGGGCCTAACGAGCAGTACTTC; CDR3 protein: CSARTSVAGPNEQYF
clone size: few; D gene: NA; J gene: TRBJ1-4; V gene: TRBV5-1; CDR3 DNA: TGCGCCAGCAGCCGGGACACGGCTAATGAAAAACTGTTTTTT; CDR3 protein: CASSRDTANEKLFF
clone size: NA; D gene: TRBD2; J gene: TRBJ2-1; V gene: TRBV5-1; CDR3 DNA: TGCGCCAGCAGCGGCCATTCTGGCGGGAGCTACAATGAGCAGTTCTTC; CDR3 protein: CASSGHSGGSYNEQFF
clone size: few; D gene: NA; J gene: TRBJ2-5; V gene: TRBV23-1; CDR3 DNA: TGCGCCAGCAGTCGACGGACAAGCAAAGGTCAAGAGACCCAGTACTTC; CDR3 protein: CASSRRTSKGQETQYF
clone size: NA; D gene: NA; J gene: TRBJ2-7; V gene: TRBV7-2; CDR3 DNA: TGTGCCAGCAGCCTACAGGGTTGGGATCCCTACGAGCAGTACTTC; CDR3 protein: CASSLQGWDPYEQYF
clone size: few; D gene: TRBD1; J gene: TRBJ2-5; V gene: TRBV5-1; CDR3 DNA: TGCGCCAGCAACCACGGACAGGGCCGAGAGACCCAGTACTTC; CDR3 protein: CASNHGQGRETQYF
clone size: few; D gene: NA; J gene: TRBJ2-3; V gene: TRBV6-1; CDR3 DNA: TGTGCCAGCAGTTGGAGCGGGCCTAGCACAGATACGCAGTATTTT; CDR3 protein: CASSWSGPSTDTQYF
clone size: few; D gene: NA; J gene: TRBJ1-2; V gene: TRBV27; CDR3 DNA: TGTGCCAGCAGCCTGACCCCCAGGGTTGGCTACACCTTC; CDR3 protein: CASSLTPRVGYTF
clone size: NA; D gene: TRBD2; J gene: TRBJ2-7; V gene: TRBV5-1; CDR3 DNA: TGCGCCAGCGGTACTAGCGGGGGAACCTACGAGCAGTACTTC; CDR3 protein: CASGTSGGTYEQYF
clone size: few; D gene: NA; J gene: TRBJ1-1; V gene: TRBV29-1; CDR3 DNA: TGCAGCGGAGGAGAAATGAACACTGAAGCTTTCTTT; CDR3 protein: CSGGEMNTEAFF
clone size: NA; D gene: NA; J gene: TRBJ1-4; V gene: TRBV11-2; CDR3 DNA: TGTGCCAGCAGCGCTTGGCGGAACAATGAAAAACTGTTTTTT; CDR3 protein: CASSAWRNNEKLFF
clone size: NA; D gene: NA; J gene: TRBJ2-7; V gene: TRBV6-5; CDR3 DNA: TGTGCCAGCAGACGGGGGGCGGGCTACGAGCAGTACTTC; CDR3 protein: CASRRGAGYEQYF
clone size: NA; D gene: TRBD1; J gene: TRBJ1-5; V gene: TRBV27; CDR3 DNA: TGTGCCAGCAGTTTATTCTACGGACAGGGTTGGCCCCAGCATTTT; CDR3 protein: CASSLFYGQGWPQHF
clone size: NA; D gene: NA; J gene: TRBJ2-5; V gene: TRBV5-1; CDR3 DNA: TGCGCCAGCAGCTCAGGGGACCCACGGCAAGAGACCCAGTACTTC; CDR3 protein: CASSSGDPRQETQYF
clone size: few; D gene: TRBD2; J gene: TRBJ2-7; V gene: TRBV7-2; CDR3 DNA: TGTGCCAGCAGCTTAGATCCTAGCGGGAGCTACGAGCAGTACTTC; CDR3 protein: CASSLDPSGSYEQYF
clone size: NA; D gene: NA; J gene: TRBJ2-5; V gene: TRBV7-9; CDR3 DNA: TGTGCCAGCAGCTTAATGGGGGGACAAGAGACCCAGTACTTC; CDR3 protein: CASSLMGGQETQYF
clone size: few; D gene: TRBD1; J gene: TRBJ2-2; V gene: TRBV2; CDR3 DNA: TGTGCCAGCAGTACAGGGGACGCCGGGGAGCTGTTTTTT; CDR3 protein: CASSTGDAGELFF
clone size: few; D gene: NA; J gene: TRBJ2-7; V gene: TRBV5-1; CDR3 DNA: TGCGCCAGCAGCTTTCGAGGGCTAGCACACGAGCAGTACTTC; CDR3 protein: CASSFRGLAHEQYF
clone size: NA; D gene: NA; J gene: TRBJ2-7; V gene: TRBV4-2; CDR3 DNA: TGTGCCAGCAGCCAGGGGGGTGGGACCCTTCGTTACGAGCAGTACTTC; CDR3 protein: CASSQGGGTLRYEQYF
clone size: NA; D gene: NA; J gene: TRBJ2-3; V gene: TRBV5-1; CDR3 DNA: TGCGCCAGCAGCTTGGCGCCTAGCCCCCGCCCGTTTACGCAGTATTTT; CDR3 protein: CASSLAPSPRPFTQYF
clone size: NA; D gene: NA; J gene: TRBJ2-7; V gene: TRBV18; CDR3 DNA: TGTGCCAGCTCACCGCGCCGAGGGCTCAACGAGCAGTACTTC; CDR3 protein: CASSPRRGLNEQYF
clone size: NA; D gene: NA; J gene: TRBJ1-5; V gene: TRBV2; CDR3 DNA: TGTGCCAGCAGTGACAGAAGAAATCAGCCCCAGCATTTT; CDR3 protein: CASSDRRNQPQHF
clone size: NA; D gene: TRBD2; J gene: TRBJ2-2; V gene: TRBV5-1; CDR3 DNA: TGCGCCAGCAGCTTGGGGACTAGCGGAACCGGGGAGCTGTTTTTT; CDR3 protein: CASSLGTSGTGELFF
clone size: NA; D gene: NA; J gene: TRBJ2-7; V gene: TRBV18; CDR3 DNA: TGTGCCAGCTCACCGTTCAGTACATTATACGAGCAGTACTTC; CDR3 protein: CASSPFSTLYEQYF
clone size: NA; D gene: NA; J gene: TRBJ2-7; V gene: TRBV7-9; CDR3 DNA: TGTGCCAGCAGCTTAGGGGCGGGGAGCTACGAGCAGTACTTC; CDR3 protein: CASSLGAGSYEQYF
clone size: NA; D gene: NA; J gene: TRBJ1-1; V gene: TRBV15; CDR3 DNA: TGTGCCACCAGCACCGACAGGAACACTGAAGCTTTCTTT; CDR3 protein: CATSTDRNTEAFF
clone size: NA; D gene: TRBD1; J gene: TRBJ1-2; V gene: TRBV5-1; CDR3 DNA: TGCGCCAGCAGCTCGGCGGGGACAGGTGGCTACACCTTC; CDR3 protein: CASSSAGTGGYTF
clone size: NA; D gene: NA; J gene: TRBJ2-3; V gene: TRBV5-1; CDR3 DNA: TGCGCCAGCAGCGTAATGTCAGATACGCAGTATTTT; CDR3 protein: CASSVMSDTQYF
clone size: few; D gene: NA; J gene: TRBJ2-7; V gene: TRBV29-1; CDR3 DNA: TGCAGCGTTGTCGTCCGACAGGTTCATTCCTACGAGCAGTACTTC; CDR3 protein: CSVVVRQVHSYEQYF
clone size: few; D gene: NA; J gene: TRBJ2-5; V gene: TRBV5-1; CDR3 DNA: TGCGCCAGCAGCTATGAGGGACTGATCCAGTACTTC; CDR3 protein: CASSYEGLIQYF
clone size: few; D gene: NA; J gene: TRBJ2-5; V gene: TRBV7-9; CDR3 DNA: TGTGCCATAGGAACGGGACTGCCCCAAGAGACCCAGTACTTC; CDR3 protein: CAIGTGLPQETQYF
clone size: NA; D gene: NA; J gene: TRBJ2-7; V gene: TRBV28; CDR3 DNA: TGTGCCAGCAGTGCGGGGAGCGGACCCTACGAGCAGTACTTC; CDR3 protein: CASSAGSGPYEQYF
clone size: NA; D gene: NA; J gene: TRBJ1-2; V gene: TRBV29-1; CDR3 DNA: TGCAGCGTCGTTGACAGCGCTATTGGCTACACCTTC; CDR3 protein: CSVVDSAIGYTF
clone size: few; D gene: NA; J gene: TRBJ1-1; V gene: TRBV30; CDR3 DNA: TGTGCCTGGAGTGTACTTGTCGCGGGGCCCAACCCTGAAGCTTTCTTT; CDR3 protein: CAWSVLVAGPNPEAFF
clone size: NA; D gene: TRBD2; J gene: TRBJ2-1; V gene: TRBV7-9; CDR3 DNA: TGTGCCAGCAGCCTCCGGGGGGGATCCTACAATGAGCAGTTCTTC; CDR3 protein: CASSLRGGSYNEQFF
clone size: NA; D gene: TRBD1; J gene: TRBJ2-3; V gene: TRBV7-9; CDR3 DNA: TGTGCCAGCAGCTCCCGAGTTGGGACAGGGGGCACAGATACGCAGTATTTT; CDR3 protein: CASSSRVGTGGTDTQYF
clone size: NA; D gene: NA; J gene: TRBJ1-5; V gene: TRBV30; CDR3 DNA: TGTGCCTGGAGAAGCAGGGGCAATCAGCCCCAGCATTTT; CDR3 protein: CAWRSRGNQPQHF
clone size: NA; D gene: NA; J gene: TRBJ1-2; V gene: TRBV6-4; CDR3 DNA: TGTGCCAGCAGTATAAACAGGCTGAATGGCTACACCTTC; CDR3 protein: CASSINRLNGYTF
clone size: few; D gene: NA; J gene: TRBJ1-6; V gene: TRBV7-9; CDR3 DNA: TGTGCCAGCAGCTTCCAGGTCTCCTATAATTCACCCCTCCACTTT; CDR3 protein: CASSFQVSYNSPLHF
clone size: NA; D gene: TRBD2; J gene: TRBJ2-7; V gene: TRBV7-9; CDR3 DNA: TGTGCCAGCAGCTTAGTAGGTGGCGCGGGGGGAGGTGAGCAGTACTTC; CDR3 protein: CASSLVGGAGGGEQYF
clone size: few; D gene: TRBD2; J gene: TRBJ2-1; V gene: TRBV15; CDR3 DNA: TGTGCCACCAGCAGAGACGGGGGGGCGTACAATGAGCAGTTCTTC; CDR3 protein: CATSRDGGAYNEQFF
clone size: few; D gene: NA; J gene: TRBJ1-4; V gene: TRBV6-1; CDR3 DNA: TGTGCCAGCAGTGAAGGGACAACATCCCTAGCAACTAATGAAAAACTGTTTTTT; CDR3 protein: CASSEGTTSLATNEKLFF